The T cell receptor beta chain described here comes from a study of cytomegalovirus exposure and HLA in healthy donors. Study results and caveats: While the bulk of TCR sequences proved rare, some public TCRs turned up in many donors.

This clone was recorded a few times. Its antigen is unknown. 13 Jbeta primers and 60 Vbeta primers were used for the PCR. How the authors handled the data: Counted up in a later analysis, unique TCR beta chains came to about 80 million, with some 11 million shared. Measured with immunoSEQ multiplex PCR; TCRdb has only the in-frame clones, and not every one. V and J calls and clone size are given by that table; D and trimming were obtained from the DNA. The repertoire includes about 190,000 clones, over 80% of them detected once, and 1.2% sits in the top ten. The sequence came from a boy between 2 and 10 years old in good health and CMV-seronegative. The sequenced sample consisted of PBMCs.

The CDR3 here is CASLPGVSPHGEQYF. The CDR3 DNA sequence: TGTGCCAGCCTACCGGGGGTCTCTCCCCATGGGGAGCAGTACTTC. V usage is TRBV6-6 and J usage is TRBJ2-7, with a weak D call TRBD2 (6 bases). The V end lost 8 bases, the J end lost 7 bases, and 24 bases lay between the germline ends. The germline gives CDR1 MNHNY, CDR2 SVGAGI (reference sequence). There are 15 residues in the CDR3.